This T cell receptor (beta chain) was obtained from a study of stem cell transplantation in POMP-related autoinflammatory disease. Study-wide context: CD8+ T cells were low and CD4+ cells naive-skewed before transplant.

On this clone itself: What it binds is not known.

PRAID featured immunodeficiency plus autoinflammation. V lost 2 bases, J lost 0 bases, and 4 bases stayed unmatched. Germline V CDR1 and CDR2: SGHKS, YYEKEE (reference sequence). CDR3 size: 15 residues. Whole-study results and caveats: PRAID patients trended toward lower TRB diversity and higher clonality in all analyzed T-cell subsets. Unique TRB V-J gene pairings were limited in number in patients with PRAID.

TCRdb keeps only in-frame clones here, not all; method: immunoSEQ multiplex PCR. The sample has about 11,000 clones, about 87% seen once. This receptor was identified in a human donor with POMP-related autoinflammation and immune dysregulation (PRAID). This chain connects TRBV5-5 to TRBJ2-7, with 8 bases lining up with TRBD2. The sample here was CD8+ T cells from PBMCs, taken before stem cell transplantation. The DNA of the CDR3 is TGTGCCAGCAGCTTTGGCGGGGGGCCCTCCTACGAGCAGTACTTC. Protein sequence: CASSFGGGPSYEQYF.